The source of this T cell receptor (beta chain) is a study of metastatic and nonmetastatic thyroid tumors. Background on the study: Repertoires from blood and tumor or nodule tissue of malignant and benign thyroid patients were compared.

In the authors' workflow: A classifier of distant metastasis in papillary thyroid cancer was built from CDR3 differences (across clinicopathological groups). MiXCR was used by TCRdb to re-call the PCR reads. None of the V and J calls come from the authors' own analysis; TCRdb made them. The data contain some 30,000 clones, under 14% of them singletons. Thyroid surgery was performed in patients who had received no treatment beforehand. The sample taken for sequencing was blood. This TCR derives from a female donor with papillary thyroid cancer or a benign thyroid nodule (not recorded which). Some clones in this sample may be carry-over from other donors' samples.

Here the CDR3 reads CASSLVPEKLFF. CDR3 nucleotides: TGCGCCAGCAGCTTGGTCCCAGAAAAACTGTTTTTT. V gene TRBV5-1 combines with J gene TRBJ1-4, with no clear D. Trimming left V 0 bases short and J 8 bases short, with 5 bases between. Germline assignment: CDR1 SGHRS and CDR2 YFSETQ. The CDR3 extends over 12 amino acids.